This T cell receptor beta chain was captured by sequencing in a study of shared clonotypes between healthy human individuals. Unmatched junction bases numbered 6, after V lost 6 bases and J lost 1 base. CDR3 length: 15 amino acids. Germline CDR1 and CDR2: LNHDA and SQIVND (reference sequence). General observations from the study: Generation of non-shared clonotypes was less probable than generation of clonotypes shared by all four donors.

Remarks on this clone: Its cognate antigen is unknown.

CD8 cells regarded as naive lacked CD45RO, were positively chosen for CCR7, and omitted terminally differentiated effector memory CD45RA+ cells. Study donors comprised healthy, HIV-negative adults devoid of recent acute infection or vaccination. Profiled with immunoSEQ multiplex PCR; TCRdb holds only in-frame clones, not every one. The table has around 2,000,000 clones, just under 95% seen once. The chain is built from TRBV19 and TRBJ2-7; 10 bases line up with TRBD2. This clonotype originated in a man aged 18 to 30 in good health. Specimen: naive CD8+ T cells sorted from blood. In DNA form, the CDR3 reads TGTGCCAGTAGCCTCCTACTAGCGGGATCCTACGAGCAGTACTTC. Its translation: CASSLLLAGSYEQYF.